A selection of T cell receptor beta chains follows, all from one sample in a study of cytomegalovirus exposure and HLA in healthy donors. Produced via immunoSEQ multiplex PCR; TCRdb's table is partial and in-frame only. The table shows around 130,000 clones, with approximately 82% occurring only once. Sequences were obtained from PBMCs. Receptor source: a man over 45 in good health and CMV-seronegative. Both conserved end residues are part of each CDR3. Fields, in order: D gene, J gene, clone size, V gene, CDR3 protein, CDR3 DNA. A D gene is named only where the DNA matches it firmly. Not all rows give a size; the values are once, few, many and, for expanded clones, a class.

D: TRBD1; J: TRBJ2-2; size: NA; V: TRBV28; CDR3: CASSTYYGVPDRATGELFF; DNA: TGTGCCAGCAGTACGTACTATGGGGTCCCGGACAGGGCCACCGGGGAGCTGTTTTTT
D: TRBD1; J: TRBJ1-2; size: once; V: TRBV7-2; CDR3: CASSLGTGQWGYTF; DNA: TGTGCCAGCAGCTTAGGGACAGGGCAGTGGGGCTACACCTTC
D: TRBD1; J: TRBJ1-3; size: once; V: TRBV29-1; CDR3: CSVVLDRAGNTIYF; DNA: TGCAGCGTTGTCCTGGACAGGGCTGGAAACACCATATATTTT
D: NA; J: TRBJ2-5; size: NA; V: TRBV6-1; CDR3: CASRLPGHPLEQYF; DNA: TGTGCCAGCAGGCTACCGGGACACCCTCTGGAGCAGTACTTC
D: NA; J: TRBJ1-1; size: NA; V: TRBV11-2; CDR3: CASSLVRDMNTEAFF; DNA: TGTGCCAGCAGCTTAGTTCGGGATATGAACACTGAAGCTTTCTTT
D: TRBD1; J: TRBJ2-1; size: NA; V: TRBV6-5; CDR3: CASSYPGQGVKNEQFF; DNA: TGTGCCAGCAGTTATCCGGGACAGGGAGTCAAGAATGAGCAGTTCTTC
D: NA; J: TRBJ2-7; size: NA; V: TRBV6-5; CDR3: CASSYSQEPTYEQYF; DNA: TGTGCCAGCAGTTACTCGCAGGAACCGACCTACGAGCAGTACTTC
D: TRBD1; J: TRBJ1-2; size: few; V: TRBV4-3; CDR3: CASSQDLDREPLYGYTF; DNA: TGCGCCAGCAGCCAAGATTTGGACAGGGAGCCCCTGTATGGCTACACCTTC
D: NA; J: TRBJ2-5; size: NA; V: TRBV12-2; CDR3: CASRPKGGGGETQYF; DNA: TGTGCAAGTCGCCCAAAGGGGGGGGGCGGGGAGACCCAGTACTTC
D: TRBD2; J: TRBJ2-5; size: NA; V: TRBV2; CDR3: CASRPWGGVQETQYF; DNA: TGTGCCAGCAGGCCGTGGGGGGGAGTACAAGAGACCCAGTACTTC
D: NA; J: TRBJ1-6; size: NA; V: TRBV15; CDR3: CATSRGGDNNSPLHF; DNA: TGTGCCACCAGTAGGGGGGGGGACAATAATTCACCCCTCCACTTT
D: TRBD1; J: TRBJ2-2; size: NA; V: TRBV27; CDR3: CASSLRGRVTGELFF; DNA: TGTGCCAGCAGTTTAAGGGGGCGAGTCACCGGGGAGCTGTTTTTT
D: NA; J: TRBJ2-7; size: NA; V: TRBV25-1; CDR3: CASRPGFRREQYF; DNA: TGTGCCAGCAGACCAGGGTTCCGTCGCGAGCAGTACTTC
D: TRBD1; J: TRBJ2-5; size: NA; V: TRBV18; CDR3: CASSPRDRGFQTQYF; DNA: TGTGCCAGCTCACCACGGGACAGGGGCTTTCAGACCCAGTACTTC
D: NA; J: TRBJ1-2; size: NA; V: TRBV27; CDR3: CASSQQGGGYTF; DNA: TGTGCCAGCAGTCAACAGGGCGGAGGCTACACCTTC
D: NA; J: TRBJ1-1; size: NA; V: TRBV27; CDR3: CASSLQGFTEAFF; DNA: TGTGCCAGCAGTTTACAGGGGTTCACTGAAGCTTTCTTT
D: NA; J: TRBJ2-1; size: NA; V: TRBV27; CDR3: CASSLYQDINYNEQFF; DNA: TGTGCCAGCAGTTTATATCAGGACATAAATTACAATGAGCAGTTCTTC
D: NA; J: TRBJ1-1; size: NA; V: TRBV19; CDR3: CASKGGSTEAFF; DNA: TGTGCCAGTAAAGGGGGTTCTACTGAAGCTTTCTTT
D: NA; J: TRBJ2-7; size: NA; V: TRBV28; CDR3: CATLPRVRPYEQYF; DNA: TGTGCCACCCTCCCCAGGGTCAGGCCTTACGAGCAGTACTTC
D: TRBD2; J: TRBJ2-2; size: once; V: TRBV27; CDR3: CASSASGGAFDTGELFF; DNA: TGTGCCAGCAGTGCTAGCGGGGGGGCTTTCGACACCGGGGAGCTGTTTTTT
D: NA; J: TRBJ2-3; size: NA; V: TRBV19; CDR3: CASSTGGLTDTQYF; DNA: TGTGCCAGTAGTACGGGGGGCTTGACAGATACGCAGTATTTT
D: NA; J: TRBJ2-3; size: NA; V: TRBV10-2; CDR3: CASSDLRGTDTQYF; DNA: TGCGCCAGCAGTGATTTGCGGGGCACAGATACGCAGTATTTT
D: TRBD2; J: TRBJ2-5; size: NA; V: TRBV4-2; CDR3: CASSQVTSGGRETQYF; DNA: TGTGCCAGCAGCCAAGTAACTAGCGGGGGGCGGGAGACCCAGTACTTC
D: NA; J: TRBJ1-2; size: NA; V: TRBV19; CDR3: CASSIVEDRYGYTF; DNA: TGTGCCAGTAGTATAGTTGAGGATCGCTATGGCTACACCTTC
D: TRBD1; J: TRBJ1-3; size: NA; V: TRBV7-6; CDR3: CASSSYGQGQTGNTIYF; DNA: TGTGCCAGCAGCAGCTATGGACAGGGTCAAACTGGAAACACCATATATTTT
D: NA; J: TRBJ2-7; size: NA; V: TRBV11-3; CDR3: CASSLRPERYYEQYF; DNA: TGTGCCAGCAGCTTACGTCCGGAGAGATACTACGAGCAGTACTTC
D: NA; J: TRBJ1-2; size: once; V: TRBV19; CDR3: CASSIAAGNYGYTF; DNA: TGTGCCAGTAGTATCGCAGCGGGAAACTATGGCTACACCTTC
D: NA; J: TRBJ1-1; size: NA; V: TRBV15; CDR3: CATSSPRRTEAFF; DNA: TGTGCCACCAGCAGCCCCAGGCGCACTGAAGCTTTCTTT
D: NA; J: TRBJ1-6; size: few; V: TRBV30; CDR3: CACQGSSYNSPLHF; DNA: TGTGCCTGTCAGGGGAGCTCCTATAATTCACCCCTCCACTTT
D: NA; J: TRBJ2-5; size: NA; V: TRBV5-4; CDR3: CASSLQGSETQYF; DNA: TGTGCCAGCAGCTTGCAGGGGTCGGAGACCCAGTACTTC
D: TRBD1; J: TRBJ1-1; size: NA; V: TRBV18; CDR3: CASSPGQGSMNTEAFF; DNA: TGTGCCAGCTCACCGGGACAGGGCTCGATGAACACTGAAGCTTTCTTT
D: TRBD1; J: TRBJ1-2; size: once; V: TRBV29-1; CDR3: CSVDTGGVAGYTF; DNA: TGCAGCGTTGACACAGGGGGAGTAGCTGGCTACACCTTC
D: NA; J: TRBJ1-1; size: NA; V: TRBV10-3; CDR3: CATAEGRAEAFF; DNA: TGTGCCACCGCGGAGGGCAGGGCTGAAGCTTTCTTT
D: NA; J: TRBJ1-2; size: few; V: TRBV27; CDR3: CASSYYQGRGNYGYTF; DNA: TGTGCCAGCAGTTATTACCAGGGAAGGGGTAACTATGGCTACACCTTC
D: TRBD1; J: TRBJ1-1; size: NA; V: TRBV9; CDR3: CASSRTGGNTEAFF; DNA: TGTGCCAGCAGCCGGACAGGGGGGAACACTGAAGCTTTCTTT
D: NA; J: TRBJ1-2; size: once; V: TRBV7-8; CDR3: CASSRGRGPFAYEKNYGYTF; DNA: TGTGCCAGCAGCCGTGGAAGGGGCCCCTTTGCCTACGAGAAGAACTATGGCTACACCTTC
D: TRBD1; J: TRBJ2-5; size: NA; V: TRBV7-9; CDR3: CASSSWTGQETQYF; DNA: TGTGCCAGCAGTTCCTGGACAGGGCAAGAGACCCAGTACTTC
D: NA; J: TRBJ2-1; size: NA; V: TRBV18; CDR3: CASSPSGGDNEQFF; DNA: TGTGCCAGCTCACCAAGCGGCGGGGACAATGAGCAGTTCTTC
D: TRBD2; J: TRBJ2-1; size: NA; V: TRBV5-1; CDR3: CASRPPGLNNEQFF; DNA: TGCGCCAGCAGGCCTCCGGGACTAAACAATGAGCAGTTCTTC
D: TRBD1; J: TRBJ2-1; size: NA; V: TRBV5-1; CDR3: CASSLEGTGGNEQFF; DNA: TGCGCCAGCAGCTTGGAGGGGACAGGGGGCAATGAGCAGTTCTTC
D: TRBD1; J: TRBJ1-2; size: NA; V: TRBV10-3; CDR3: CASLIGQDPNYGYTF; DNA: TGTGCCAGTTTAATAGGACAGGATCCAAACTATGGCTACACCTTC
D: NA; J: TRBJ1-2; size: NA; V: TRBV10-2; CDR3: CASSESVGADYGYTF; DNA: TGCGCCAGCAGTGAGTCGGTGGGGGCCGACTATGGCTACACCTTC
D: NA; J: TRBJ1-1; size: NA; V: TRBV7-9; CDR3: CASSIQQGDTEAFF; DNA: TGTGCCAGCAGCATTCAACAGGGTGACACTGAAGCTTTCTTT
D: NA; J: TRBJ1-2; size: NA; V: TRBV10-3; CDR3: CAISGNRDDGYTF; DNA: TGTGCCATCAGTGGTAACAGGGACGATGGCTACACCTTC
D: NA; J: TRBJ2-7; size: NA; V: TRBV13; CDR3: CASSYIEDITYEQYF; DNA: TGTGCCAGCAGTTATATAGAAGACATCACCTACGAGCAGTACTTC
D: TRBD2; J: TRBJ2-1; size: NA; V: TRBV10-1; CDR3: CARVFKRGTYNEQFF; DNA: TGCGCCAGGGTTTTTAAGCGGGGAACCTACAATGAGCAGTTCTTC
D: NA; J: TRBJ1-1; size: NA; V: TRBV13; CDR3: CASSLSLEVGNAEAFF; DNA: TGTGCCAGCAGCTTATCACTGGAGGTGGGGAACGCTGAAGCTTTCTTT
D: TRBD1; J: TRBJ1-2; size: NA; V: TRBV2; CDR3: CASSEGQGGGYTF; DNA: TGTGCCAGCAGTGAAGGACAGGGCGGTGGCTACACCTTC